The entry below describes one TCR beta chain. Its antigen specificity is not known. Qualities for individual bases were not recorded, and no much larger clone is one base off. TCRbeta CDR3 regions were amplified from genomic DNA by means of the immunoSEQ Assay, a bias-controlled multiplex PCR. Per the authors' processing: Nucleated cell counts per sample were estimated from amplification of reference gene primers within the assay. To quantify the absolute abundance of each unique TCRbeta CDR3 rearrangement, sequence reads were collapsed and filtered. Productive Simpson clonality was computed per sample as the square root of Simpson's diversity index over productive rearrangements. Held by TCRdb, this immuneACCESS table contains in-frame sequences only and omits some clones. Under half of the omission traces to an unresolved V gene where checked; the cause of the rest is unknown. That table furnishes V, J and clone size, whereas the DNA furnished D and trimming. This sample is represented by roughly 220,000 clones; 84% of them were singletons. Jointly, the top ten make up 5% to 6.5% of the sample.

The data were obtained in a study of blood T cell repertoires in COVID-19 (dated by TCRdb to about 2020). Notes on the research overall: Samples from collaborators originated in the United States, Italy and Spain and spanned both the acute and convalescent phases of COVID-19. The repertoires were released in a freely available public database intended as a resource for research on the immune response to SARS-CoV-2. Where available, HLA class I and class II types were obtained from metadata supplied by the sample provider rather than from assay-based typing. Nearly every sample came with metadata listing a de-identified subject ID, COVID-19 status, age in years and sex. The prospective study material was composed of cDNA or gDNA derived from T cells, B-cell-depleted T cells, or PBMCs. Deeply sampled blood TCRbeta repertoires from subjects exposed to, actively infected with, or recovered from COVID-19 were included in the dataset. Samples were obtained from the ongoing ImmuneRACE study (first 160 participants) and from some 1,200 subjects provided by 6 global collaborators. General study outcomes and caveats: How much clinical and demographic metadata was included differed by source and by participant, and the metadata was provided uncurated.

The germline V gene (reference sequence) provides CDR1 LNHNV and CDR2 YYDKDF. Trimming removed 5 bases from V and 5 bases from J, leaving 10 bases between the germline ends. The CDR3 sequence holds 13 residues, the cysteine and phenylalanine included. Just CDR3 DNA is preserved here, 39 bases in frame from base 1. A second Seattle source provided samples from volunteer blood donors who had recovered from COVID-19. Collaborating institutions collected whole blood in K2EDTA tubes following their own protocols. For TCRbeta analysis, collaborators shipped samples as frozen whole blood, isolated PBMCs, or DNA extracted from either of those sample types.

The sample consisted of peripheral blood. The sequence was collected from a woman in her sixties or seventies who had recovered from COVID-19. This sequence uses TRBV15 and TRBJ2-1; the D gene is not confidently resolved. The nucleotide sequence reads TGTGCCACCAGCCAGGCCCGAAACAATGAGCAGTTCTTC. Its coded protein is CATSQARNNEQFF. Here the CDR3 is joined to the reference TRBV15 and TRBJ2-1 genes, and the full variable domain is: DAMVIQNPRYQVTQFGKPVTLSCSQTLNHNVMYWYQQKSSQAPKLLFHYYDKDFNNEADTPDNFQSRRPNTSFCFLDIRSPGLGDTAMYLCATSQARNNEQFFGPGTRLTVL.